Sequencing of this T cell receptor (beta chain) was carried out in a study of cytomegalovirus exposure and HLA in healthy donors. The germline CDR1 and CDR2 sequences are MNHEY and SMNVEV (reference sequence). Losses at the gene ends were 4 bases for V and 7 bases for J; bases not matched to a gene: 8. CDR3 size: 16 residues. The PCR made use of 60 Vbeta and 13 Jbeta primers. Repertoires were generated with immunoSEQ multiplex PCR, while TCRdb's copy carries only in-frame clones and drops some. The data contain some 180,000 clones, about 83% of them singletons. This receptor was obtained from a female donor in good health and CMV-seronegative. The genes are TRBV27 and TRBJ2-7; 15 bases align to TRBD2. Input material: PBMCs. The CDR3 here is CASSSPGLAGGREQYF. CDR3 nucleotide sequence: TGTGCCAGCAGTTCTCCGGGACTAGCGGGAGGTAGAGAGCAGTACTTC.